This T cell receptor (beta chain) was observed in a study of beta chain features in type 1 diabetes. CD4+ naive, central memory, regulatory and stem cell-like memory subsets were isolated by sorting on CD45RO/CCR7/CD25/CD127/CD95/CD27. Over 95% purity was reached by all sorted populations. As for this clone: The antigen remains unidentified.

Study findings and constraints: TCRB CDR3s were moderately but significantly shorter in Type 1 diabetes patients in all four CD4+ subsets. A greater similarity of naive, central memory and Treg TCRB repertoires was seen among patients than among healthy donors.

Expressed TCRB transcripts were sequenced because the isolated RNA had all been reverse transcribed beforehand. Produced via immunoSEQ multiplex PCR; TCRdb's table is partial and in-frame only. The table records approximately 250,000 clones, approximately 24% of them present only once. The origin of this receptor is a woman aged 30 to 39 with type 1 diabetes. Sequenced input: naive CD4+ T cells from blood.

This CDR3 reads CAWTLGRNQPQHF. The DNA for the CDR3 is TGTGCCTGGACTTTAGGGAGGAATCAGCCCCAGCATTTT. The chain combines TRBV30 with TRBJ1-5; D ambiguous. Trimming pared 4 bases from V and 4 bases from J, leaving 11 bases between. CDR3 size: 13 residues. Germline values: CDR1 GTSNPN, CDR2 SVGIG (reference sequence).